This T cell receptor beta chain was captured in a study of radiation and T cells in renal cell carcinoma. CDR1 and CDR2 from the germline V gene are SQVTM and ANQGSEA. CDR3 length: 15 amino acids. Trimming at V came to 7 bases and at J to 6 bases, leaving 13 bases not matched to a gene. Assay: immunoSEQ multiplex PCR; the TCRdb copy retains only in-frame clones and omits some. The repertoire holds roughly 20,000 clones, with around three fifths as singletons. Treatment reported: treatment-naive control, cytoreductive nephrectomy. Control tumors came from several females and 11 males, aged roughly 35 to 90.

This chain connects TRBV29-1 to TRBJ2-2; TRBD1 agrees at 8 bases. The clonotype was recovered from a man aged 50-60 years with renal cell carcinoma. The specimen was tumor tissue, collected from a patient whose treatment was nephrectomy without radiotherapy. The CDR3 spells CSGRRTGFGSGELFF. The CDR3, as DNA: TGCAGCGGGCGAAGGACAGGGTTCGGGTCCGGGGAGCTGTTTTTT.